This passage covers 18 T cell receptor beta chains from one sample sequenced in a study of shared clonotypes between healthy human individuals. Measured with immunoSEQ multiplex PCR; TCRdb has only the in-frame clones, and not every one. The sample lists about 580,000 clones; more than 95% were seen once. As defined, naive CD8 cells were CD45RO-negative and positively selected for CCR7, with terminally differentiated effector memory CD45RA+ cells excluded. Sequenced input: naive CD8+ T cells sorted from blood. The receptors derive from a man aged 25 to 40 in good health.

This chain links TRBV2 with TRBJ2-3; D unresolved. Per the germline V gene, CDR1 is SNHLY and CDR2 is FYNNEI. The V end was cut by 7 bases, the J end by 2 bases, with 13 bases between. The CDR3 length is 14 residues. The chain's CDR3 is CASMPLPSTDTQYF. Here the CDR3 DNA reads TGTGCCAGCATGCCCCTACCTTCCACAGATACGCAGTATTTT.

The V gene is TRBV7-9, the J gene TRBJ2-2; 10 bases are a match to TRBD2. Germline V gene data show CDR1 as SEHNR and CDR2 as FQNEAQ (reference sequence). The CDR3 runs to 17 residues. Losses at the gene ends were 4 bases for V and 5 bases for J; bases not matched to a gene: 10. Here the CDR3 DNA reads TGTGCCAGCAGCTCCCAGAGCGGGAGGGTTCGGACCGGGGAGCTGTTTTTT. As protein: CASSSQSGRVRTGELFF.

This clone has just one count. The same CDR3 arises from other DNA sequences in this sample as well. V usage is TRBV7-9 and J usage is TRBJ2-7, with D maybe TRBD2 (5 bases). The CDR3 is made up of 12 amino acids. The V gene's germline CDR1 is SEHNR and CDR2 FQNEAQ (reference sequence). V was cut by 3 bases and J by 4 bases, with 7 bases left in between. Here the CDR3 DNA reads TGTGCCAGCAGCTTTGAGGGATACGAGCAGTACTTC. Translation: CASSFEGYEQYF.

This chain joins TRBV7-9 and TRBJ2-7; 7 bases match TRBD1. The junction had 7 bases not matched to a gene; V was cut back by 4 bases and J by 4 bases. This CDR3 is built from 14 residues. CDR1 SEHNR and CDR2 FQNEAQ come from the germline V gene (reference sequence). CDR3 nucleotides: TGTGCCAGCAGCTCCGACAGGGTGAAGTACGAGCAGTACTTC. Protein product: CASSSDRVKYEQYF. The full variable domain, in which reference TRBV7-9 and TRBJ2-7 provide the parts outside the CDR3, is DTGVSQNPRHKITKRGQNVTFRCDPISEHNRLYWYRQTLGQGPEFLTYFQNEAQLEKSRLLSDRFSAERPKGSFSTLEIQRTEQGDSAMYLCASSSDRVKYEQYFGPGTRLTVT.

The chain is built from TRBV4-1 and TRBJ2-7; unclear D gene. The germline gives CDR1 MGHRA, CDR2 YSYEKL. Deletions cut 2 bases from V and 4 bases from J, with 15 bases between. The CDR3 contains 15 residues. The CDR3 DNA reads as TGCGCCAGCAGCCAAAGTACGCCAACGATTTACGAGCAGTACTTC. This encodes CASSQSTPTIYEQYF.

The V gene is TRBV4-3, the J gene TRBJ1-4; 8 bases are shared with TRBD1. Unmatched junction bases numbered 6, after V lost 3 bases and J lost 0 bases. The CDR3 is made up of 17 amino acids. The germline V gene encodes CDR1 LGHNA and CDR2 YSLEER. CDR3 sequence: CASSQDRAVATNEKLFF. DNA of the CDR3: TGCGCCAGCAGCCAGGACAGGGCAGTTGCAACTAATGAAAAACTGTTTTTT.

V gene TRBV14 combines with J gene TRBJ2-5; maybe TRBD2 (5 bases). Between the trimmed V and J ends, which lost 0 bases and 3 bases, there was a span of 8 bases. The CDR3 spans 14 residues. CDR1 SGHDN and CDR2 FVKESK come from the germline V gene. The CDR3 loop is CASSQDVEEETQYF. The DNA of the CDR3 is TGTGCCAGCAGCCAAGATGTGGAGGAAGAGACCCAGTACTTC.

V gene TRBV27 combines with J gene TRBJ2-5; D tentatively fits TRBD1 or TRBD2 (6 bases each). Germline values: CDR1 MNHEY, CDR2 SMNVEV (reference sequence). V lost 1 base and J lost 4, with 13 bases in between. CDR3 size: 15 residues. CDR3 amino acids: CASSLFTGARETQYF. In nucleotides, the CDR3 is TGTGCCAGCAGTTTATTCACGGGGGCACGAGAGACCCAGTACTTC.

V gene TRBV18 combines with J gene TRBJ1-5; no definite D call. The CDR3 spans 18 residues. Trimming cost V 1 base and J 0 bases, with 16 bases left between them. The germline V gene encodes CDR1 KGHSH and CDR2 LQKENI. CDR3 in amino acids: CASSPRSEAGYSNQPQHF. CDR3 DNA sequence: TGTGCCAGCTCACCACGTTCCGAGGCAGGTTATAGCAATCAGCCCCAGCATTTT.

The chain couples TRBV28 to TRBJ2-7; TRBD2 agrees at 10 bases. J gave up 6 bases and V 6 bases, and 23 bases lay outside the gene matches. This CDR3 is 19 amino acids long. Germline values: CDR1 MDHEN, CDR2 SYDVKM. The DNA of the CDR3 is TGTGCCAGCAGCTTACCACCTTTTCTAGCGGGAGTGTCTGCTTTCGAGCAGTACTTC. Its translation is CASSLPPFLAGVSAFEQYF.

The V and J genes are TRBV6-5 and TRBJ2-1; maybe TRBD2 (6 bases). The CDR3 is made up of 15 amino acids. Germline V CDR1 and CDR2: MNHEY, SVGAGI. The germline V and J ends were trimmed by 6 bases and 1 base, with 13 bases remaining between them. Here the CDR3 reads CASSPGAGSYNEQFF. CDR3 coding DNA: TGTGCCAGCAGCCCCGGGGCGGGATCCTACAATGAGCAGTTCTTC.

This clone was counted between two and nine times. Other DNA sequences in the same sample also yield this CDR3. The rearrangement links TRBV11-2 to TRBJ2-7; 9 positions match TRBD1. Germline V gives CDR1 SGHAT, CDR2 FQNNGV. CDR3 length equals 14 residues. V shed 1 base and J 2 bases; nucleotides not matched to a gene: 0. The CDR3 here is CASSLGTGAYEQYF. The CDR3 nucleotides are TGTGCCAGCAGCTTAGGGACAGGGGCCTACGAGCAGTACTTC.

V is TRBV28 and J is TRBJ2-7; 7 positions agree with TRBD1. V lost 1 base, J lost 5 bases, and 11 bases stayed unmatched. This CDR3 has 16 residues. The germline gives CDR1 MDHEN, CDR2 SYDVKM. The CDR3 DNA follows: TGTGCCAGCAGTTTATTGCGGACAGGTTACAGCGACGAGCAGTACTTC. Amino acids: CASSLLRTGYSDEQYF.

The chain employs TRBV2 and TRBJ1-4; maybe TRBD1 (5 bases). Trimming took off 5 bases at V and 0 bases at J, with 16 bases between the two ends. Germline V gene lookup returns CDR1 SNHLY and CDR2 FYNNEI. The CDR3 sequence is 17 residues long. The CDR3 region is CASSQDSRFATNEKLFF. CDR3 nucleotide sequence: TGTGCCAGCAGTCAAGACAGCCGATTTGCAACTAATGAAAAACTGTTTTTT. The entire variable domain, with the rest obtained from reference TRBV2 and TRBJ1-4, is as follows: EPEVTQTPSHQVTQMGQEVILRCVPISNHLYFYWYRQILGQKVEFLVSFYNNEISEKSEIFDDQFSVERPDGSNFTLKIRSTKLEDSAMYFCASSQDSRFATNEKLFFGSGTQLSVL.

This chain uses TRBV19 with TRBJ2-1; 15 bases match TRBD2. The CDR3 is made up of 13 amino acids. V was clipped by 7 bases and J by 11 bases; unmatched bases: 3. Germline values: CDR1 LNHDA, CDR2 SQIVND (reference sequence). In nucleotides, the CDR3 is TGTGCCAGTATAGGGACTAGCGGGGGGAAGCAGTTCTTC. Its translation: CASIGTSGGKQFF.

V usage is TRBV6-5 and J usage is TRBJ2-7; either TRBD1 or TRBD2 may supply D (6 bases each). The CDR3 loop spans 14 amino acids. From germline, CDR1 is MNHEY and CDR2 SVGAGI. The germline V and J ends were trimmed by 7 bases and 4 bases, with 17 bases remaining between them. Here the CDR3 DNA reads TGTGCCAGCACCTCGAGGGGGGTTTGGTACGAGCAGTACTTC. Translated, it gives CASTSRGVWYEQYF.

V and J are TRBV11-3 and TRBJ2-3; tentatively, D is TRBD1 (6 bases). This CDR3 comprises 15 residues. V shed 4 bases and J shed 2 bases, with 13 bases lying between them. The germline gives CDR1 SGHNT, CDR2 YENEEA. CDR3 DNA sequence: TGTGCCAGCAGCTCCCGACAGGATAACACAGATACGCAGTATTTT. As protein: CASSSRQDNTDTQYF. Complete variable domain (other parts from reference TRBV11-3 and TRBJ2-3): EAGVVQSPRYKIIEKKQPVAFWCNPISGHNTLYWYLQNLGQGPELLIRYENEEAVDDSQLPKDRFSAERLKGVDSTLKIQPAELGDSAVYLCASSSRQDNTDTQYFGPGTRLTVL.

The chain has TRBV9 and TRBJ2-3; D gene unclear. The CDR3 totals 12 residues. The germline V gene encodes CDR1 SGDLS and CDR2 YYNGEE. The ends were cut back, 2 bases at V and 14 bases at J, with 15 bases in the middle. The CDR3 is CASSVSGGPTYF. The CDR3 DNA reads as TGTGCCAGCAGCGTCTCTGGCGGTCCGACGTATTTT.